This T cell receptor beta chain stems from a study of monozygotic twins with inflammatory bowel disease. Points from the study as a whole: Relative clonotype sharing with others was diminished in IBD patients versus healthy twins, particularly with disease activity.

As for this clonotype: Its antigen is unknown.

Donors gave approximately 2.5 ml of blood apiece. The CDR3 is 18 amino acids. Per the germline V gene, CDR1 is LNHDA and CDR2 is SQIVND (reference sequence). Eight separate reactions for every sample produced the cDNA. Template switching was used to attach UMIs, which incorporated a 6-nucleotide sample barcode. TCRdb re-called the 5' RACE reads and catalogs CDR3 proteins one per entry, DNA excluded. Its table lists about 160,000 distinct CDR3 sequences. Sequencing was performed on blood. The clonotype was recovered from a human donor with ulcerative colitis or Crohn's disease, or a healthy co-twin of an affected twin (not recorded which). The chain couples TRBV19 to TRBJ2-6; checking the TCRdb D call of TRBD1 is not possible without DNA. The CDR3 protein is CASSIPGRRVSGANVLTF.